This passage covers 30 T cell receptor beta chains from one sample sequenced in a study of control samples from healthy donors and cancer patients. Generated by immunoSEQ multiplex PCR, the TCRdb table keeps only in-frame clones and is missing some. Altogether about 140,000 clones are present, roughly 94% being singletons, with the ten largest covering around 13%. The sample consisted of blood. These TCRs come from a man in his forties or fifties in good health.

A remark on this clone: A junction end diverges from the germline sequence, so it may reflect a read error. The CDR3 loop is CASGVDGTGRQPQHF. CDR3 sequence (DNA): TGTGCCAGCGGCGTAGACGGGACAGGGCGACAGCCCCAGCATTTT. This chain joins TRBV9 and TRBJ1-5, with 9 bases identical to TRBD1. CDR3 length: 15 amino acids. CDR1 and CDR2 from the germline V gene are SGDLS and YYNGEE.

V is TRBV7-8 and J is TRBJ2-5; D gene uncertain. This CDR3 spans 11 amino acids. Germline V gene lookup returns CDR1 SGHVS and CDR2 FQNEAQ. The V gene lost 6 bases and the J gene lost 4 bases, with 6 bases spanning the gap. This chain's CDR3 is CASSSLETQYF. The CDR3 DNA is TGTGCCAGCAGTTCCTTAGAGACCCAGTACTTC.

The chain uses TRBV7-9 and TRBJ1-1; possibly TRBD1 for D (5 bases). Germline CDR1 SEHNR, CDR2 FQNEAQ (reference sequence). The length of the CDR3 is 16 residues. V was cut by 0 bases and J by 6 bases, with 17 bases left in between. This CDR3 reads CASSLALIGVGSEAFF. The CDR3 nucleotides read TGTGCCAGCAGCTTAGCGCTAATAGGGGTAGGGTCTGAAGCTTTCTTT.

The gene calls are TRBV19 and TRBJ1-5, with no clear D. V was cut by 7 bases and J by 2 bases, with 15 bases left in between. The V gene's germline CDR1 is LNHDA and CDR2 SQIVND (reference sequence). The CDR3 spans 15 residues. DNA of the CDR3: TGTGCCAGTATTACGAGGGCAGGCCGCAATCAGCCCCAGCATTTT. Translating gives CASITRAGRNQPQHF.

V is TRBV14 and J is TRBJ2-7; 9 bases agree with TRBD2. Germline-derived CDR1 and CDR2 are SGHDN and FVKESK. CDR3 size: 14 residues. V shed 10 bases, J shed 7 bases, and the junction held 14 bases outside the gene matches. CDR3 nucleotide sequence: TGTGCCACCCGAGGGGCGGGAGGGCCTGAAGAGCAGTACTTC. Residues: CATRGAGGPEEQYF.

The V call is TRBV5-6, the J call TRBJ1-1; TRBD1 might be the D (5 bases). The V end lost 4 bases, the J end lost 6 bases, and 19 bases lay between the germline ends. The germline V gene has CDR1 SGHDT and CDR2 YYEEEE. This CDR3 region has 15 residues. The CDR3 spells CASSLLPGTSAEAFF. DNA of the CDR3: TGTGCCAGCAGCCTACTTCCAGGGACCTCCGCTGAAGCTTTCTTT.

The chain recombines TRBV6-2 or TRBV6-3 with TRBJ2-7; unclear D gene. CDR1 MNHEY and CDR2 SVGEGT come from the germline V gene. Trimming removed 6 bases at V and 9 bases at J, with 12 bases between. The CDR3 has 11 amino acids. In DNA form, the CDR3 reads TGTGCCAGCAGCCCGGTAGGTCGGCAGTACTTC. The encoded protein is CASSPVGRQYF.

The CDR3 DNA reads as TGTGCCAGTAGTATTCGGGGGCTGGATGAGCAGTTCTTC. Amino acid sequence: CASSIRGLDEQFF. This chain connects TRBV19 to TRBJ2-1, with D perhaps TRBD1 or TRBD2 (6 bases each). The CDR3 covers 13 residues. Germline assignment: CDR1 LNHDA and CDR2 SQIVND (reference sequence). V was shortened by 3 bases and J by 8 bases, with 11 bases between the two germline ends.

J is TRBJ1-2 and V is TRBV15; the match to TRBD1 covers 8 bases. This CDR3 has 14 amino acids. CDR1 and CDR2 (germline): LNHNV, YYDKDF (reference sequence). Trimming at V came to 4 bases and at J to 7 bases, leaving 8 bases not matched to a gene. The CDR3 nucleotides read TGTGCCACCAGCAAGGATCAGGGGGCGATTGGCTACACCTTC. It is translated as CATSKDQGAIGYTF.

J is TRBJ2-2 and V is TRBV9; TRBD1 matches at 7 bases. There are 17 residues in the CDR3. V was pared by 3 bases and J by 0 bases, with 8 bases of the junction left unmatched. CDR1 and CDR2 (germline): SGDLS, YYNGEE. CDR3 in amino acids: CASSARRQGPNTGELFF. In nucleotides, the CDR3 is TGTGCCAGCAGCGCCAGGAGACAGGGTCCGAACACCGGGGAGCTGTTTTTT.

The rearrangement joins TRBV7-3 to TRBJ2-7, with 8 bases aligning to TRBD1. The V gene's germline CDR1 is SGHTA and CDR2 FQGTGA. V was clipped by 5 bases and J by 6 bases; unmatched bases: 3. This CDR3 spans 12 amino acids. CDR3 loop: CASSLDRGEQYF. The CDR3 DNA is TGTGCCAGCAGCCTTGACAGGGGCGAGCAGTACTTC. The whole variable domain, remainder taken from reference TRBV7-3 and TRBJ2-7, is GAGVSQTPSNKVTEKGKYVELRCDPISGHTALYWYRQSLGQGPEFLIYFQGTGAADDSGLPNDRFFAVRPEGSVSTLKIQRTERGDSAVYLCASSLDRGEQYFGPGTRLTVT.

The chain employs TRBV6-1 and TRBJ1-1, with 10 bases matching TRBD1. The germline V gene encodes CDR1 MNHNS and CDR2 SASEGT. CDR3 length equals 18 residues. The J segment lost 4 bases and the V segment lost 3 bases, leaving 14 bases of the junction unmatched. The CDR3 DNA reads TGTGCCAGCAGTGAGACTTTTAGGACAGGGGGTCTTGGCACTGAAGCTTTCTTT. Its translation is CASSETFRTGGLGTEAFF.

CDR3 coding DNA: TGCAGTGCTAGTCCATCGGAATATCAGCCCCAGCATTTT. This codes for CSASPSEYQPQHF. V usage is TRBV20-1 and J usage is TRBJ1-5; D not resolved. The germline gives CDR1 DFQATT, CDR2 SNEGSKA (reference sequence). V dropped 3 bases and J dropped 5 bases, with 11 bases sitting between them. This CDR3 is 13 amino acids long.

The chain has TRBV4-1 and TRBJ1-5; D is perhaps TRBD1 (5 bases). Germline CDR1 reads MGHRA; CDR2 reads YSYEKL. CDR3 length: 14 residues. The V end lost 7 bases, the J end lost 6 bases, and 16 bases lay between the germline ends. CDR3: CASTPGTRGQPQHF. The CDR3 DNA follows: TGCGCCAGCACCCCCGGGACCCGAGGTCAGCCCCAGCATTTT.

The genes are TRBV10-3 and TRBJ1-2; no clear D. Trimming removed 3 bases at V and 8 bases at J, with 16 bases between. Germline V gives CDR1 ENHRY, CDR2 SYGVKD. The CDR3 consists of 14 residues. The CDR3 coding sequence is TGTGCCATCAGTGAAAGACGGACGCTTTTAGGCTACACCTTC. This codes for CAISERRTLLGYTF.

The rearrangement uses TRBV6-5 and TRBJ1-1, with D unclear. The CDR3 has 10 amino acids. The V and J ends lost 8 bases and 3 bases respectively, with 4 bases between them. Germline CDR1 reads MNHEY; CDR2 reads SVGAGI. CDR3 loop: CASSDTEAFF. DNA of the CDR3: TGTGCCAGCTCAGACACTGAAGCTTTCTTT.

V and J are TRBV28 and TRBJ1-5, with D perhaps TRBD1 (6 bases). V was trimmed by 5 bases and J by 1 base, leaving 18 bases between them. CDR3 size: 17 residues. In germline, CDR1 is MDHEN, CDR2 SYDVKM. CDR3 sequence reads: CASSPRSKGVSNQPQHF. CDR3 nucleotide sequence: TGTGCCAGCAGTCCCCGTTCTAAGGGGGTGAGCAATCAGCCCCAGCATTTT.

The chain has TRBV6-5 and TRBJ2-1; D is possibly TRBD1 (6 bases). V was pared by 9 bases and J by 4 bases, with 13 bases between. CDR1 is MNHEY, CDR2 SVGAGI, per germline. This CDR3 is 13 amino acids long. The CDR3 loop reads CASSSTGYNEQFF. DNA of the CDR3: TGTGCCAGTTCCTCGACAGGATACAATGAGCAGTTCTTC.

The V call is TRBV10-3, the J call TRBJ2-5; 7 bases are shared with TRBD1. This CDR3 region has 16 residues. V was pared by 1 base and J by 1 base, with 6 bases of the junction left unmatched. Looked up from germline, CDR1 is ENHRY and CDR2 is SYGVKD. CDR3 sequence reads: CAISELWAGGQETQYF. The CDR3 nucleotides read TGTGCCATCAGTGAGTTGTGGGCAGGGGGCCAAGAGACCCAGTACTTC.

The J gene is TRBJ2-5, the V gene TRBV6-2 or TRBV6-3; the D gene is possibly TRBD2 (6 bases). Deletions cut 2 bases from V and 3 bases from J, with 28 bases between. The CDR3 loop spans 20 amino acids. Germline V gives CDR1 MNHEY, CDR2 SVGEGT. CDR3 protein: CASSYRRPGLIPITEETQYF. The DNA for the CDR3 is TGTGCCAGCAGTTACCGACGGCCGGGACTTATCCCCATTACGGAAGAGACCCAGTACTTC.

This chain connects TRBV20-1 to TRBJ1-1, with a tentative D call TRBD1 (6 bases). CDR1 and CDR2 (germline): DFQATT, SNEGSKA (reference sequence). This CDR3 region has 11 residues. V lost 6 bases and J lost 8, with 13 bases in between. The CDR3 coding sequence is TGCAGTGCCAGGGGCGGGATAGAAGCTTTCTTT. This encodes CSARGGIEAFF.

The J gene is TRBJ2-2, the V gene TRBV2; the D is unclear. Trimming took off 5 bases at V and 3 bases at J, with 7 bases between the two ends. Per the germline V gene, CDR1 is SNHLY and CDR2 is FYNNEI. The CDR3 runs to 13 residues. CDR3 in DNA: TGTGCCAGCAGTATGACCGACACCGGGGAGCTGTTTTTT. It specifies CASSMTDTGELFF.

This rearrangement joins TRBV7-9 to TRBJ1-1, with D possibly being TRBD1 (6 bases). Trimming shortened V by 5 bases and J by 8 bases, and 15 bases separated the two germline ends. Germline V gene sequence: CDR1 SEHNR, CDR2 FQNEAQ (reference sequence). The CDR3 runs 13 residues. The CDR3 here is CASSPDSISEAFF. CDR3 sequence (DNA): TGTGCCAGCAGCCCGGACAGTATTTCCGAAGCTTTCTTT. Full variable domain (rest looked up from reference TRBV7-9 and TRBJ1-1): DTGVSQNPRHKITKRGQNVTFRCDPISEHNRLYWYRQTLGQGPEFLTYFQNEAQLEKSRLLSDRFSAERPKGSFSTLEIQRTEQGDSAMYLCASSPDSISEAFFGQGTRLTVV.

The chain uses TRBV11-2 and TRBJ2-1; D is unclear. The CDR3 is 13 residues long. Trimming removed 5 bases at V and 3 bases at J, with 8 bases between. Germline assignment: CDR1 SGHAT and CDR2 FQNNGV. CDR3 amino acids: CASSTVLYNEQFF. CDR3 DNA: TGTGCCAGCAGCACTGTACTCTACAATGAGCAGTTCTTC.

This chain connects TRBV19 to TRBJ1-5; no reliable D call. Trimming took off 5 bases at V and 4 bases at J, with 9 bases between the two ends. Germline CDR1 is LNHDA and CDR2 is SQIVND (reference sequence). The CDR3 is 13 residues long. The chain's CDR3 is CASSLQPNQPQHF. CDR3 DNA: TGTGCCAGTAGTTTACAGCCGAATCAGCCCCAGCATTTT. Together with reference TRBV19 and TRBJ1-5, the CDR3 gives the full variable domain: DGGITQSPKYLFRKEGQNVTLSCEQNLNHDAMYWYRQDPGQGLRLIYYSQIVNDFQKGDIAEGYSVSREKKESFPLTVTSAQKNPTAFYLCASSLQPNQPQHFGDGTRLSIL.

The rearrangement uses TRBV19 and TRBJ2-5; D call uncertain. The V end was cut by 3 bases, the J end by 5 bases, with 10 bases between. Germline V gene data show CDR1 as LNHDA and CDR2 as SQIVND (reference sequence). CDR3 length equals 13 residues. CDR3 sequence: CASSIVARETQYF. The DNA of the CDR3 is TGTGCCAGTAGTATTGTGGCCCGGGAGACCCAGTACTTC. Based on the CDR3 plus reference TRBV19 and TRBJ2-5, the full variable domain is DGGITQSPKYLFRKEGQNVTLSCEQNLNHDAMYWYRQDPGQGLRLIYYSQIVNDFQKGDIAEGYSVSREKKESFPLTVTSAQKNPTAFYLCASSIVARETQYFGPGTRLLVL.

The J gene is TRBJ2-1, the V gene TRBV5-1; tentatively, D is TRBD1 (9 bases). Germline CDR1 is SGHRS and CDR2 is YFSETQ. V lost 4 bases and J 10 bases, leaving 24 bases between the germline ends. This CDR3 contains 16 residues. CDR3: CASSPRGTGPGGEQFF. CDR3 nucleotide sequence: TGCGCCAGCAGCCCCCGGGGGACAGGGCCGGGGGGGGAGCAGTTCTTC.

V and J are TRBV20-1 and TRBJ1-2, with 9 bases fitting TRBD1. Germline values: CDR1 DFQATT, CDR2 SNEGSKA (reference sequence). J lost 8 bases, V lost 3 bases, and 7 bases had no gene match. The CDR3 consists of 13 residues. In DNA, the CDR3 is TGCAGTGCTAGTGCTGGGACAGGGAACGGCTACACCTTC. Protein: CSASAGTGNGYTF.

This chain uses TRBV6-5 with TRBJ2-3; 8 positions match TRBD2. CDR1 MNHEY and CDR2 SVGAGI come from the germline V gene. J was trimmed by 4 bases and V by 5 bases; bases with no gene match: 5. The CDR3 is made up of 14 amino acids. The CDR3 here is CASSTWGLADTQYF. CDR3 DNA sequence: TGTGCCAGCAGTACCTGGGGACTAGCAGATACGCAGTATTTT.

This chain uses TRBV4-1 with TRBJ2-7; D may be TRBD2 (6 bases). The CDR3 totals 15 residues. V was pared by 0 bases and J by 2 bases, with 11 bases between. Germline CDR1 reads MGHRA; CDR2 reads YSYEKL. CDR3 region: CASSQDRGLTYEQYF. The CDR3 nucleotides read TGCGCCAGCAGCCAAGATCGGGGGTTAACCTACGAGCAGTACTTC.